The 3 T cell receptor beta chains below were found in one sample sequenced in a study of CD8 T cells in Susac syndrome. The authors reverse transcribed roughly 0.45 to 1 ug RNA with random hexamers. TCRdb re-derived calls from the immunoSEQ multiplex PCR reads in MiXCR, one entry per CDR3 protein. The data contain about 190,000 distinct CDR3 sequences, almost 96% of them singletons. What was sequenced was CD4+ T cells from PBMCs. These receptors all come from a human donor with Susac syndrome.

The J gene is TRBJ2-7, the V gene TRBV11-2, with D possibly matching TRBD2 (7 bases). V lost 0 bases, J lost 3 bases, and 12 bases lay in between. Per germline, CDR1 SGHAT and CDR2 FQNNGV. The CDR3 length is 15 residues. DNA of the CDR3: TGTGCCAGCAGCTTAGAAGGGGGGGGCAACTACGAGCAGTACTTC. It yields the protein CASSLEGGGNYEQYF.

The gene calls are TRBV5-6 and TRBJ2-1; 8 bases are a match to TRBD1. With V trimmed by 2 bases and J by 0 bases, 4 bases remained unmatched. The CDR3 consists of 16 residues. CDR1 SGHDT and CDR2 YYEEEE come from the germline V gene. In DNA, the CDR3 is TGTGCCAGCAGCTTAGAAACAGGGGGCTCCTACAATGAGCAGTTCTTC. This gives the protein CASSLETGGSYNEQFF.

This clonotype was seen only once. The DNA for the CDR3 is TGTGCCAGCAGCGACGCGGGCGTAAACAATGAGCAGTTCTTC. As protein: CASSDAGVNNEQFF. The chain uses TRBV3-1 and TRBJ2-1; D perhaps matches TRBD2 (5 bases). Germline V gene data show CDR1 as LGHDT and CDR2 as YNNKEL (reference sequence). This CDR3 contains 14 residues. Trimming took 5 bases from V and 5 from J, leaving 13 bases between them.